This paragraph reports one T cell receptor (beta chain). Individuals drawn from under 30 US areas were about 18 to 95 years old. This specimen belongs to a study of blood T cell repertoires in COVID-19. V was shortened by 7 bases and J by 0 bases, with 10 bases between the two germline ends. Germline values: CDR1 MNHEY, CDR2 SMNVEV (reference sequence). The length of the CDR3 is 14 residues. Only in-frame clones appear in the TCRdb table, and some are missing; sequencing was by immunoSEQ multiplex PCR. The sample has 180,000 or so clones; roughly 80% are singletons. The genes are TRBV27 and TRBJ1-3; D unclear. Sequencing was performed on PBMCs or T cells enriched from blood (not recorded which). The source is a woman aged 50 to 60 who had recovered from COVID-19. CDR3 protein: CASTAGSSGNTIYF. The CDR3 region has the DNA TGTGCCAGCACGGCGGGGAGCTCTGGAAACACCATATATTTT.